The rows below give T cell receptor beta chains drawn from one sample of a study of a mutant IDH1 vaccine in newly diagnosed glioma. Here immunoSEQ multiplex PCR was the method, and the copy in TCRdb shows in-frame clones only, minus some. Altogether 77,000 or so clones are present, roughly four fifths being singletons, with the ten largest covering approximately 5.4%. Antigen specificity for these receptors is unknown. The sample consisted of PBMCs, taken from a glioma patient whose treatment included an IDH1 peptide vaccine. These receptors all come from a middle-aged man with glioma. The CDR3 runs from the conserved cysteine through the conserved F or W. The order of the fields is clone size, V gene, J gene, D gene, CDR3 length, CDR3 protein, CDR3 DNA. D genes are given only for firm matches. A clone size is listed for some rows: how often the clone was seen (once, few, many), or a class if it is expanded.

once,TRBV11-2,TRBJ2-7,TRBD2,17,CASSFPRAGGFTYEQYF,TGTGCCAGCAGCTTCCCGCGAGCGGGAGGGTTTACCTACGAGCAGTACTTC
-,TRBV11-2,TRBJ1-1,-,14,CASSLSPASLEAFF,TGTGCCAGCAGCTTATCCCCGGCATCGCTTGAAGCTTTCTTT
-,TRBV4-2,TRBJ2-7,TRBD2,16,CASSQDGTSGSYEQYF,TGTGCCAGCAGCCAAGATGGGACTAGCGGCTCCTACGAGCAGTACTTC
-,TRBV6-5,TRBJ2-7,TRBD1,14,CASSRGQVAYEQYF,TGTGCCAGCAGCCGCGGACAGGTGGCCTACGAGCAGTACTTC
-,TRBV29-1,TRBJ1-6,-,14,CSVDLWGRNSPLHF,TGCAGCGTTGACCTCTGGGGCCGTAATTCACCCCTCCACTTT
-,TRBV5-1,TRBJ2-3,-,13,CASTSTGSDTQYF,TGCGCCAGCACCTCAACAGGGTCGGATACGCAGTATTTT
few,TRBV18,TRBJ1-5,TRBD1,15,CASSPDRGSYQPQHF,TGTGCCAGCTCACCAGACAGGGGTTCGTATCAGCCCCAGCATTTT
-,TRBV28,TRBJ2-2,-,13,CASSEINTGELFF,TGTGCCAGCTCCGAAATCAACACCGGGGAGCTGTTTTTT
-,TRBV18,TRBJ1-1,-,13,CASSGREGGEAFF,TGTGCCAGCTCAGGCAGGGAGGGAGGTGAAGCTTTCTTT
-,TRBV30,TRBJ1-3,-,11,CAWSVLDTIYF,TGTGCCTGGAGTGTCCTCGACACCATATATTTT
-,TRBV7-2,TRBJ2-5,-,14,CASSLESFQETQYF,TGTGCCAGCAGCTTAGAGTCGTTCCAAGAGACCCAGTACTTC